What follows are 23 T cell receptor beta chains derived from one specimen sequenced in a study of early T cells in non-severe SARS-CoV-2 infection. TCRdb recomputed calls from the 5' RACE reads with MiXCR, one row per CDR3 protein. The repertoire consists of about 56,000 distinct CDR3 sequences, with roughly 16% occurring once and the leading ten covering over 4%. The starting material was whole blood, obtained at baseline. The receptors were gathered from an adult who was a healthcare worker with PCR-confirmed SARS-CoV-2 infection or an uninfected control (not recorded which).

This clonotype was picked up a small number of times. The chain joins TRBV27 to TRBJ2-2; 7 positions agree with TRBD2. Germline assignment: CDR1 MNHEY and CDR2 SMNVEV (reference sequence). The CDR3 consists of 15 residues. The junction had 5 bases not matched to a gene; V was cut back by 7 bases and J by 0 bases. CDR3 sequence: CASKKTSSNTGELFF. DNA for the CDR3: TGTGCCAGCAAGAAGACTAGCTCGAACACCGGGGAGCTGTTTTTT.

The chain uses TRBV28 and TRBJ2-7; 10 positions match TRBD1. Per the germline V gene, CDR1 is MDHEN and CDR2 is SYDVKM. V was clipped by 3 bases and J by 2 bases; unmatched bases: 4. The CDR3 consists of 15 residues. The DNA of the CDR3 is TGTGCCAGCAGTTTTTCAGGGACAGGGGCCTACGAGCAGTACTTC. This encodes CASSFSGTGAYEQYF.

This clonotype has only a few counts. The chain's CDR3 is CASSLGDRGHEQYF. CDR3 DNA sequence: TGCGCCAGCAGCTTGGGGGACAGGGGCCACGAGCAGTACTTC. The rearrangement links TRBV5-1 to TRBJ2-7; TRBD1 agrees at 10 bases. The CDR3 loop spans 14 amino acids. From germline, CDR1 is SGHRS and CDR2 YFSETQ. V lost 0 bases, J lost 5 bases, and 2 bases stayed unmatched.

This clonotype was seen just once. V and J are TRBV29-1 and TRBJ2-3; no clear D. Germline V gene data show CDR1 as SQVTM and CDR2 as ANQGSEA. Deletions cut 4 bases from V and 0 bases from J, with 5 bases between. The CDR3 loop spans 12 amino acids. In DNA, the CDR3 is TGCAGCGTTGGAGGCAGCACAGATACGCAGTATTTT. It yields the protein CSVGGSTDTQYF.

This clonotype was counted between two and nine times. J is TRBJ2-1 and V is TRBV5-1, with D perhaps TRBD1 or TRBD2 (5 bases each). This CDR3 is built from 15 residues. Looked up from germline, CDR1 is SGHRS and CDR2 is YFSETQ. V lost 5 bases to trimming and J lost 4 bases, with 16 bases between them. The CDR3 loop reads CASSVGDRPYNEQFF. The CDR3 DNA is TGCGCCAGCAGTGTTGGGGACCGCCCTTACAATGAGCAGTTCTTC.

This clonotype was seen only a few times. V and J are TRBV10-1 and TRBJ2-5; TRBD1 matches 7 bases. Germline CDR1 and CDR2: WNHNN and SYGVQD (reference sequence). J gave up 3 bases and V 6 bases, and 13 bases lay outside the gene matches. This CDR3 is built from 16 residues. CDR3 loop: CASSLRLPGGEETQYF. The CDR3 region has the DNA TGCGCCAGCAGCCTGAGACTCCCAGGGGGAGAAGAGACCCAGTACTTC.

This clonotype was seen repeatedly, ten times or more. V usage is TRBV20-1 and J usage is TRBJ2-1; D unclear. The CDR3 consists of 13 residues. Trimming cost V 3 bases and J 2 bases, with 8 bases left between them. CDR1 and CDR2 from the germline V gene are DFQATT and SNEGSKA (reference sequence). The CDR3, as DNA: TGCAGTGCTAGTAATACAGCCTACAATGAGCAGTTCTTC. This encodes CSASNTAYNEQFF.

This clonotype has more than one count but fewer than ten. This chain connects TRBV5-4 to TRBJ2-7; D gene uncertain. Trimming took 0 bases from V and 3 from J, leaving 13 bases between them. The CDR3 runs to 15 residues. Germline loops: CDR1 SGHNT, CDR2 YYREEE (reference sequence). This chain's CDR3 is CASSLDLARSYEQYF. The CDR3 DNA is TGTGCCAGCAGCTTGGATCTTGCACGGAGCTACGAGCAGTACTTC. Supplemented by reference TRBV5-4 and TRBJ2-7, the full variable domain reads ETGVTQSPTHLIKTRGQQVTLRCSSQSGHNTVSWYQQALGQGPQFIFQYYREEENGRGNFPPRFSGLQFPNYSSELNVNALELDDSALYLCASSLDLARSYEQYFGPGTRLTVT.

The chain employs TRBV28 and TRBJ2-2; D not certain. The germline V gene has CDR1 MDHEN and CDR2 SYDVKM. Trimming pared 7 bases from V and 5 bases from J, leaving 8 bases between. The length of the CDR3 is 12 residues. The DNA for the CDR3 is TGTGCCAGCAAATCAGATACCGGGGAGCTGTTTTTT. This sequence encodes CASKSDTGELFF.

This clonotype was seen a handful of times. The chain links TRBV5-5 to TRBJ2-3, with D possibly matching TRBD2 (5 bases). Deletions cut 4 bases from V and 8 bases from J, with 17 bases between. Germline V gives CDR1 SGHKS, CDR2 YYEKEE (reference sequence). CDR3 length: 14 amino acids. The CDR3 spells CASSTPRELVTQYF. The DNA of the CDR3 is TGTGCCAGCAGCACCCCCCGGGAATTGGTTACGCAGTATTTT.

This clonotype has just a few counts. This rearrangement joins TRBV29-1 to TRBJ2-3, with 7 bases aligning to TRBD2. Per germline, CDR1 SQVTM and CDR2 ANQGSEA. After removal of 1 base from V and 9 bases from J, the junction contained 13 bases not matched to a gene. The CDR3 sequence is 15 residues long. The CDR3: CSVEGSGGLEFTQYF. The CDR3 DNA reads as TGCAGCGTTGAAGGGAGTGGAGGACTAGAATTCACGCAGTATTTT.

This clonotype has only a few counts. The CDR3 here is CASSTAVGPEAFF. DNA for the CDR3: TGCGCCAGCAGCACGGCCGTGGGCCCTGAAGCTTTCTTT. J is TRBJ1-1 and V is TRBV5-1; unclear D gene. The germline V gene encodes CDR1 SGHRS and CDR2 YFSETQ. The CDR3 is made up of 13 amino acids. V was pared by 4 bases and J by 6 bases, with 13 bases between.

This clonotype was seen ten or more times. The chain uses TRBV5-5 and TRBJ2-3; possible D gene TRBD2, 6 bases. Trimming removed 6 bases from V and 0 bases from J, with 17 bases in between. Germline values: CDR1 SGHKS, CDR2 YYEKEE (reference sequence). The CDR3 totals 16 residues. The CDR3 DNA reads TGTGCCAGCATCTTTCGCGGGGACCTCAGCACAGATACGCAGTATTTT. Translating it yields CASIFRGDLSTDTQYF.

The rearrangement uses TRBV27 and TRBJ2-7; D possibly matches TRBD1 or TRBD2 (5 bases each). V was pared by 5 bases and J by 2 bases, with 16 bases between. Germline CDR1 is MNHEY and CDR2 is SMNVEV (reference sequence). The CDR3 is made up of 15 amino acids. CDR3 protein: CASSPPPGPPYEQYF. As DNA, the CDR3 is TGTGCCAGCAGTCCCCCCCCGGGACCTCCCTACGAGCAGTACTTC.

The V and J genes are TRBV15 and TRBJ2-7, with 7 bases identical to TRBD2. This CDR3 contains 15 residues. Germline loops: CDR1 LNHNV, CDR2 YYDKDF (reference sequence). V lost 0 bases to trimming and J lost 5 bases; unmatched junction nucleotides: 7. In nucleotides, the CDR3 is TGTGCCACCAGCAGAGATCGCGGGAGCCCCCACGAGCAGTACTTC. It encodes CATSRDRGSPHEQYF.

This clonotype was counted ten times or more. The CDR3 here is CAWTRGRGELFF. In nucleotides, the CDR3 is TGTGCCTGGACCAGGGGGCGGGGGGAGCTGTTTTTT. V usage is TRBV30 and J usage is TRBJ2-2; 8 bases line up with TRBD1. The CDR3 has 12 amino acids. Germline assignment: CDR1 GTSNPN and CDR2 SVGIG (reference sequence). V was clipped by 4 bases and J by 8 bases; unmatched bases: 3.

This clonotype has a handful of counts. V usage is TRBV27 and J usage is TRBJ1-3; D is unclear. This CDR3 is built from 17 residues. Germline CDR1 and CDR2: MNHEY and SMNVEV (reference sequence). With 7 bases removed from V and 0 bases from J, the gap between germline ends came to 19 bases. The CDR3 DNA reads as TGTGCCAGCACCGCCGCAGCCGGGCCTCCCTCTGGAAACACCATATATTTT. It is translated as CASTAAAGPPSGNTIYF.

This clonotype has at least ten counts. The rearrangement links TRBV12-3 or TRBV12-4 to TRBJ2-3; 9 bases map to TRBD2. This CDR3 comprises 16 residues. V lost 5 bases and J lost 2; bases outside the gene matches: 8. CDR3 loop: CASSPSGGHTTDTQYF. Written as DNA, the CDR3 is TGTGCCAGCAGTCCGAGCGGGGGGCACACCACAGATACGCAGTATTTT.

The chain combines TRBV27 with TRBJ2-5; no definite D call. Trimming pared 0 bases from V and 4 bases from J, leaving 9 bases between. This CDR3 spans 14 amino acids. CDR1 is MNHEY and CDR2 is SMNVEV in the germline V gene (reference sequence). In DNA, the CDR3 is TGTGCCAGCAGTTTATCGTCGCCTGCAGAGACCCAGTACTTC. It translates to CASSLSSPAETQYF.

This clonotype showed up just a few times. The chain joins TRBV6-6 to TRBJ2-2; D gene uncertain. Trimming removed 0 bases from V and 0 bases from J, with 11 bases in between. CDR1 and CDR2 (germline): MNHNY, SVGAGI (reference sequence). This CDR3 spans 17 amino acids. CDR3 bases: TGTGCCAGCAGTTACTCGAAGGGCACATCGAACACCGGGGAGCTGTTTTTT. Protein: CASSYSKGTSNTGELFF.

The CDR3 nucleotides read TGTGCCAGCAGCTTAGAGGCGGGACAGGGTGGCGATACGCAGTATTTT. Its translation is CASSLEAGQGGDTQYF. This chain uses TRBV7-9 with TRBJ2-3; 9 bases fit TRBD1. After removal of 1 base from V and 6 bases from J, the junction contained 8 bases not matched to a gene. Germline CDR1 and CDR2: SEHNR and FQNEAQ (reference sequence). The CDR3 is 16 residues long.

This clonotype has ten or more counts. The DNA for the CDR3 is TGTGCCAGCAGCCCACTAGCGGGCTCCTACGAGCAGTACTTC. It encodes CASSPLAGSYEQYF. V usage is TRBV27 and J usage is TRBJ2-7; 9 nucleotides align to TRBD2. This CDR3 region has 14 residues. Looked up from germline, CDR1 is MNHEY and CDR2 is SMNVEV (reference sequence). The junction had 3 bases not matched to a gene; V was cut back by 6 bases and J by 0 bases.

This clonotype has only a few counts. This rearrangement joins TRBV7-9 to TRBJ2-4, with 9 bases fitting TRBD1. The length of the CDR3 is 13 residues. V was clipped by 5 bases and J by 7 bases; unmatched bases: 3. CDR1 is SEHNR, CDR2 FQNEAQ, per germline (reference sequence). The CDR3, as DNA: TGTGCCAGCAGCGTAGACAGGGGGAACATTCAGTACTTC. Protein: CASSVDRGNIQYF.